The rows below give T cell receptor beta chains drawn from one sample of a study of T-cell reconstitution after alpha-beta-depleted transplantation in children. TCRdb ran MiXCR on the PCR reads and lists one entry per CDR3 protein. The data hold under 150,000 distinct CDR3 sequences, with roughly 9% observed a single time. Sequencing used PBMCs, mostly from graft donor cells, obtained 180 days after TCRalphabeta/CD19-depleted stem cell transplant. These receptors came from a girl under three years old who had a stem cell transplant for combined immunodeficiency, so the T cells may come from the graft donor. CDR3s include the opening cysteine and the closing phenylalanine or tryptophan. Each record gives: V gene, clone size, CDR3 protein. The size field is filled for only some rows; it gives once, few, many or a size class.

>TRBV12-3/TRBV12-4|-
CASSFSTSEQYF
>TRBV15|-
CATSRGTGVYEQYF
>TRBV25-1|few
CASSEFPRPGLAGSYEQYF
>TRBV5-5|-
CASSLVAETQYF
>TRBV20-1|-
CSARSASGGYTQETQYF
>TRBV4-3|-
CASSQVGSYNEQFF
>TRBV4-3|few
CASSQDWTGGPGSYEQYF
>TRBV10-3|-
CAISAGSNEQFF
>TRBV4-3|few
CASSQDEISGLAYNTGELFF
>TRBV7-2|-
CASSFPGPWEQYF
>TRBV6-5|-
CASSPGGGYTF
>TRBV6-5|few
CASSSRQGINGNIQYF